This T cell receptor (beta chain) originates from a study of T cells in Graves' hyperthyroidism and ophthalmopathy. Diagnostic assessment was based on clinical symptoms, serum thyroxine and TRAb, thyroid ultrasound and orbital computed tomography. The PBMCs had their origin in 10 ml of fresh peripheral blood. Authors of the study amplified TCR beta CDR3 regions from RNA transcripts. The TCR CDR3 first-round RT-PCR relied on the HTBI primer set. One entry per CDR3 protein, called by TCRdb with MiXCR from the multiplex PCR reads. The sample carries approximately 400,000 distinct CDR3 sequences, approximately 14% recorded once. Notes on this clonotype: A much larger clone sits a single nucleotide away, making a read error possible.

The clonotype was recovered from a woman aged 55-69 years with Graves' hyperthyroidism. The sample consisted of blood.

The CDR3 here is CASSQGPSGTGTQYF. The CDR3 DNA sequence: TGTGCCAGCAGCCAAGGCCCATCCGGCACGGGTACGCAGTATTTT. The J gene is TRBJ2-3, the V gene TRBV3-1; no definite D call. The germline V and J ends were trimmed by 1 base and 8 bases, with 16 bases remaining between them. This CDR3 is built from 15 residues. Germline CDR1 reads LGHDT; CDR2 reads YNNKEL (reference sequence).